This TCR beta chain was recorded in a study of beta chain features in type 1 diabetes. Only a few counts were recorded for this clone. The antigen is undetermined. Every donor provided one heparinised blood draw, which averaged about 110 mL. Study results and caveats: It was possible that PCR favored shorter templates, equally so in patients and controls.

This CDR3 comprises 15 residues. Germline V lookup: CDR1 SGHRS, CDR2 YFSETQ. V lost 3 bases and J lost 6, with 15 bases in between. Investigators reverse transcribed all isolated RNA, so they sequenced expressed TCRB transcripts. Clones were sequenced by immunoSEQ multiplex PCR, and TCRdb holds only the in-frame ones, with some missing. The top ten clones hold roughly 1.4% of a sample with approximately 150,000 clones, 8.5% to 12% of them seen once. This sequence joins TRBV5-1 and TRBJ1-4; no definite D call. The receptor was derived from a man between 18 and 29 years old in good health. The sample comprised naive CD4+ T cells from blood. In DNA, the CDR3 is TGCGCCAGCAGCTCAACCGGAGGAAGGGATGAAAAACTGTTTTTT. This sequence encodes CASSSTGGRDEKLFF.